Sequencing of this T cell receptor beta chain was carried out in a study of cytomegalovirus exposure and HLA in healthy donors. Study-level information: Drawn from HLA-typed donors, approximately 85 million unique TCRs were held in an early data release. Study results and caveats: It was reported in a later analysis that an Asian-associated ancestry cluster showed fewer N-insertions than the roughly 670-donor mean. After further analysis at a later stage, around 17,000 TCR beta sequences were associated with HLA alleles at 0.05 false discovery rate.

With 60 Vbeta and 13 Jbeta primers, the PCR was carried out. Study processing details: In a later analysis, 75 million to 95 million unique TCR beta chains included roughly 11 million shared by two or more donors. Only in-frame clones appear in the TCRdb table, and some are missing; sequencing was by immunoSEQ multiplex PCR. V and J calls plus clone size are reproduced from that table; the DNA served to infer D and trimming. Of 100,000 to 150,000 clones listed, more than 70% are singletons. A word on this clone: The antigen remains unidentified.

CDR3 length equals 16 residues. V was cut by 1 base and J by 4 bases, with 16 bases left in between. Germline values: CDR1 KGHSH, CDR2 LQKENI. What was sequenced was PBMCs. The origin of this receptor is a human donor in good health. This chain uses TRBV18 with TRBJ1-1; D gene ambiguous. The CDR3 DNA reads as TGTGCCAGCTCACCACGGTCGGTTAATCGGGGCACTGAAGCTTTCTTT. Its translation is CASSPRSVNRGTEAFF.